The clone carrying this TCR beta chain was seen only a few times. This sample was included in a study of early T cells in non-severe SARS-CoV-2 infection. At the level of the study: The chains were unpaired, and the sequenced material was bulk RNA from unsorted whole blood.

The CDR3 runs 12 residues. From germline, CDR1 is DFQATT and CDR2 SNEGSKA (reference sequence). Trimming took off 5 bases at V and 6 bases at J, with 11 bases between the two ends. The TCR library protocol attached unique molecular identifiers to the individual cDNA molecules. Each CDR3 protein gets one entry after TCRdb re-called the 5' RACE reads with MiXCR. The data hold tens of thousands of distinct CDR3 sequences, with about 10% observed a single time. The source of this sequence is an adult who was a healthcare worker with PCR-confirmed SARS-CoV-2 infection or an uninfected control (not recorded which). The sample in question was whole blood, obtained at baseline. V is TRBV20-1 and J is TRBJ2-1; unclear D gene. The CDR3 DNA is TGCAGTGCTTCCCGACTGGGCAATGAGCAGTTCTTC. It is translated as CSASRLGNEQFF.